This T cell receptor beta chain was captured by sequencing in a study of blood T cell repertoires in COVID-19. Clones were sequenced by immunoSEQ multiplex PCR, and TCRdb holds only the in-frame ones, with some missing. The repertoire holds about 300,000 clones, about nine tenths seen once, with 10% in the top ten. This clone appeared a few times. The clonotype comes from a woman under 30 who had recovered from COVID-19. Sequencing used PBMCs or T cells enriched from blood (not recorded which).

CDR3 amino acids: CASSLVRGQGVIYF. The CDR3 coding sequence is TGTGCCAGCAGCTTGGTGCGGGGGCAAGGAGTCATATATTTT. The V and J genes are TRBV5-6 and TRBJ1-3, with a possible D match to TRBD1 (6 bases). The CDR3 totals 14 residues. V dropped 0 bases and J dropped 12 bases, with 16 bases sitting between them. CDR1 and CDR2 from the germline V gene are SGHDT and YYEEEE. Complete variable domain (other parts from reference TRBV5-6 and TRBJ1-3): DAGVTQSPTHLIKTRGQQVTLRCSPKSGHDTVSWYQQALGQGPQFIFQYYEEEERQRGNFPDRFSGHQFPNYSSELNVNALLLGDSALYLCASSLVRGQGVIYFGEGSWLTVV.